The 7 T cell receptor beta chains below all came from one sample that was sequenced in a study of cytomegalovirus exposure and HLA in healthy donors. With 60 Vbeta and 13 Jbeta primers, the PCR was carried out. Clones were read by immunoSEQ multiplex PCR, and TCRdb kept only the in-frame ones, dropping some. The sample holds about 130,000 clones; over 65% are singletons and the top ten take 4.3%. Sequenced input: PBMCs. Receptors were obtained from a man aged 18 to 30 in good health and CMV-seropositive.

This clone was seen only once. V usage is TRBV5-1 and J usage is TRBJ1-1; 11 bases line up with TRBD1. This CDR3 has 15 residues. Germline values: CDR1 SGHRS, CDR2 YFSETQ. Trimming removed 0 bases from V and 4 bases from J; junction bases left unmatched: 2. Here the CDR3 DNA reads TGCGCCAGCAGCTTGGCGGGACAGGGGGTCACTGAAGCTTTCTTT. Encoded protein: CASSLAGQGVTEAFF.

This clone was found a few times. Different DNA sequences within this sample yield the same CDR3. The V and J genes are TRBV7-8 and TRBJ2-7, with 12 bases identical to TRBD2. The J segment lost 6 bases and the V segment lost 2 bases, leaving 8 bases of the junction unmatched. Germline lookup yields CDR1 SGHVS and CDR2 FQNEAQ. The CDR3 contains 16 residues. The CDR3 loop reads CASSLLRTSGNSEQYF. The DNA of the CDR3 is TGTGCCAGCAGCTTACTACGGACTAGCGGGAACTCCGAGCAGTACTTC. The full variable domain, its missing parts supplied by reference TRBV7-8 and TRBJ2-7, is GAGVSQSPRYKVAKRGQDVALRCDPISGHVSLFWYQQALGQGPEFLTYFQNEAQLDKSGLPSDRFFAERPEGSVSTLKIQRTQQEDSAVYLCASSLLRTSGNSEQYFGPGTRLTVT.

This chain joins TRBV29-1 and TRBJ2-1, with TRBD2 identical over 8 bases. From germline, CDR1 is SQVTM and CDR2 ANQGSEA. The CDR3 has 15 amino acids. V trimming: 0 bases; J trimming: 2 bases; junction bases outside the gene matches: 3. The CDR3 sequence is CSVEDSGAAYNEQFF. CDR3 bases: TGCAGCGTTGAAGATAGCGGGGCGGCCTACAATGAGCAGTTCTTC.

This sequence joins TRBV5-1 and TRBJ2-5; 7 bases match TRBD1. The germline V gene has CDR1 SGHRS and CDR2 YFSETQ. The CDR3 spans 13 residues. With V trimmed by 2 bases and J by 5 bases, 3 bases remained unmatched. CDR3 region: CASSFQGDETQYF. Here the CDR3 DNA reads TGCGCCAGCAGCTTTCAGGGGGACGAGACCCAGTACTTC.

CDR3 coding DNA: TGTGCCAGCAGCGCCGGGACAGGGTTCCCCGGGGAGCTGTTTTTT. This gives the protein CASSAGTGFPGELFF. The chain uses TRBV9 and TRBJ2-2; 9 bases align to TRBD1. The CDR3 spans 15 residues. Per germline, CDR1 SGDLS and CDR2 YYNGEE. The trim removed 3 bases at V and 6 bases at J, leaving 6 bases unmatched.

The chain employs TRBV6-5 and TRBJ1-3, with 8 bases identical to TRBD1. The CDR3 extends over 15 amino acids. Germline CDR1 reads MNHEY; CDR2 reads SVGAGI. V lost 2 bases to trimming and J lost 2 bases; unmatched junction nucleotides: 2. The CDR3 sequence is CASSYRTGTGNTIYF. CDR3 DNA: TGTGCCAGCAGTTACAGGACAGGGACTGGAAACACCATATATTTT.

The chain joins TRBV2 to TRBJ2-5; 10 bases map to TRBD2. V gave up 5 bases and J gave up 7 bases; unmatched junction bases: 10. The CDR3 extends over 15 amino acids. Germline V gives CDR1 SNHLY, CDR2 FYNNEI. CDR3 in DNA: TGTGCCAGCAGTCCCCGGACTAGCGGAGGAAGGACCCAGTACTTC. Translated, it gives CASSPRTSGGRTQYF. Complete variable domain (other parts from reference TRBV2 and TRBJ2-5): EPEVTQTPSHQVTQMGQEVILRCVPISNHLYFYWYRQILGQKVEFLVSFYNNEISEKSEIFDDQFSVERPDGSNFTLKIRSTKLEDSAMYFCASSPRTSGGRTQYFGPGTRLLVL.